This entry features one T cell receptor beta chain sequence. CDR1 MNHNY and CDR2 SVGAGI come from the germline V gene (reference sequence). The CDR3 runs 15 residues. Trimming stripped 6 bases from V and 4 bases from J, with 19 bases between. This sample stems from a study of blood T cell repertoires in COVID-19. Sequencing was performed with immunoSEQ multiplex PCR; in TCRdb, only in-frame clones are kept and a portion is missing. The sample contains roughly 340,000 clones, roughly nine tenths of which appear only once. The sample comprised peripheral blood. The rearrangement links TRBV6-6 to TRBJ2-7; D may be TRBD2 (6 bases). The origin of this receptor is a woman aged 30 to 39 with COVID-19, enrolled during active disease. In DNA, the CDR3 is TGTGCCAGCAGAGAGGGACTCCACCCCCGATACGAGCAGTACTTC. This codes for CASREGLHPRYEQYF.